The 5 T cell receptor beta chains presented below share a single source sample, sequenced in a study of T cells after yellow fever vaccination (dated by TCRdb to 2018 to 2020). Libraries were constructed by 5' RACE. Sequencing was performed on an Illumina HiSeq 2500. TCRdb reworked the public reads: Q25 trimming with fastp, MiXCR clone assembly, productive beta chains retained. Rows are unified per CDR3 protein, each entry keeping the most common DNA and genes. This sample has 200,000 to 300,000 distinct CDR3 sequences in its table, and less than 7.5% of those were observed once. 0.85% to 1.2% of the sample goes to the ten largest clones. Explained via the paper, the treatment or condition label denotes: live attenuated yellow fever vaccine strain. This specimen consisted of CD4+ T cells sorted from PBMCs, obtained on the day of the yellow fever booster vaccination. These receptor sequences come from a man between 25 and 39 years old who received the YFV17D yellow fever vaccine.

About this clonotype itself: A much larger clone is a single base away; this may be a read error. The V and J genes are TRBV7-2 and TRBJ1-1; D gene ambiguous. This CDR3 spans 12 amino acids. V was pared by 5 bases and J by 5 bases, with 9 bases between. Per germline, CDR1 SGHTA and CDR2 FQGNSA. In nucleotides, the CDR3 is TGTGCCAGCAGCCTACAGAGGACTGAAGCTTTCTTT. Amino acid sequence: CASSLQRTEAFF. Together with reference TRBV7-2 and TRBJ1-1, the CDR3 gives the full variable domain: GAGVSQSPSNKVTEKGKDVELRCDPISGHTALYWYRQSLGQGLEFLIYFQGNSAPDKSGLPSDRFSAERTGGSVSTLTIQRTQQEDSAVYLCASSLQRTEAFFGQGTRLTVV.

This clonotype showed up just a few times. The rearrangement joins TRBV4-2 to TRBJ2-2, with 8 bases matching TRBD1. The CDR3 has 17 amino acids. CDR1 is LGHNA and CDR2 is YNFKEQ in the germline V gene. Trimming took 0 bases from V and 5 from J; bases not matched to a gene: 8. CDR3 amino acids: CASSQDQGAKLTGELFF. For the CDR3, the DNA is TGTGCCAGCAGCCAAGATCAGGGGGCTAAGTTAACCGGGGAGCTGTTTTTT.

This clonotype was counted only a few times. The chain couples TRBV6-5 to TRBJ2-5, with D tentatively TRBD1 (7 bases). CDR3 length equals 14 residues. CDR1 MNHEY and CDR2 SVGAGI come from the germline V gene. The ends were cut back, 2 bases at V and 4 bases at J, with 11 bases in the middle. The DNA for the CDR3 is TGTGCCAGCAGTTACGGAGGGGGCGGAGAGACCCAGTACTTC. Encoded protein: CASSYGGGGETQYF.

The chain links TRBV3-1 to TRBJ2-7, with a weak D call TRBD2 (6 bases). Trimming removed 0 bases from V and 0 bases from J, with 12 bases in between. The germline V gene has CDR1 LGHDT and CDR2 YNNKEL (reference sequence). The CDR3 is made up of 16 amino acids. The CDR3 sequence: CASSQELAESSYEQYF. The CDR3 DNA sequence: TGTGCCAGCAGCCAAGAGTTAGCGGAGAGCTCCTACGAGCAGTACTTC.

CDR3 residues: CASLGRGHSYEQYF. The CDR3 DNA sequence: TGTGCCAGCCTGGGCAGGGGCCACTCCTACGAGCAGTACTTC. This chain uses TRBV2 with TRBJ2-7; tentatively, D is TRBD1 (6 bases). Germline V gene sequence: CDR1 SNHLY, CDR2 FYNNEI. Trimming removed 8 bases from V and 0 bases from J, with 14 bases in between. The CDR3 sequence is 14 residues long.